What follows are 27 T cell receptor beta chains derived from one specimen sequenced in a study of cytomegalovirus exposure and HLA in healthy donors. A multiplex PCR was run with 60 Vbeta primers and 13 Jbeta primers. Sequenced by immunoSEQ multiplex PCR; TCRdb stores in-frame clones only, minus some. The repertoire holds 100,000 to 150,000 clones, with 8% to 11% as singletons. Sequencing was done on a sample of PBMCs. The receptors come from a woman aged 18-35 years in good health and CMV-seropositive.

The V gene is TRBV2, the J gene TRBJ2-2, with no clear D. V was trimmed by 6 bases and J by 0 bases, leaving 11 bases between them. This CDR3 spans 15 amino acids. CDR1 and CDR2 from the germline V gene are SNHLY and FYNNEI. This CDR3 reads CASRELATNTGELFF. The CDR3 DNA reads TGTGCCAGCAGGGAGTTGGCTACGAACACCGGGGAGCTGTTTTTT.

This clone was picked up a small number of times. This chain joins TRBV7-2 and TRBJ2-7; 7 bases map to TRBD1. This CDR3 spans 14 amino acids. Germline values: CDR1 SGHTA, CDR2 FQGNSA. V gave up 5 bases and J gave up 2 bases; unmatched junction bases: 6. CDR3 amino acids: CASSRGGGPYEQYF. CDR3 sequence (DNA): TGTGCCAGCAGCCGAGGGGGCGGACCCTACGAGCAGTACTTC.

The V and J genes are TRBV7-3 and TRBJ2-1, with 13 bases fitting TRBD2. The germline gives CDR1 SGHTA, CDR2 FQGTGA. This CDR3 has 15 residues. Trimming cost V 5 bases and J 9 bases; bases outside gene matches: 7. The CDR3 DNA sequence: TGTGCCAGCAGCCCAACTAGCGGGAGGGCCGCTGAGCAGTTCTTC. Encoded protein: CASSPTSGRAAEQFF.

This clone was detected only a few times. The chain has TRBV7-2 and TRBJ2-2, with D uncertain. Looked up from germline, CDR1 is SGHTA and CDR2 is FQGNSA. V shed 3 bases and J shed 5 bases, with 4 bases lying between them. This CDR3 contains 12 residues. Here the CDR3 reads CASSFYTGELFF. CDR3 bases: TGTGCCAGCAGCTTCTATACCGGGGAGCTGTTTTTT. The full variable domain, in which reference TRBV7-2 and TRBJ2-2 provide the parts outside the CDR3, is GAGVSQSPSNKVTEKGKDVELRCDPISGHTALYWYRQSLGQGLEFLIYFQGNSAPDKSGLPSDRFSAERTGGSVSTLTIQRTQQEDSAVYLCASSFYTGELFFGEGSRLTVL.

This clone was observed a few times. The rearrangement joins TRBV6-6 to TRBJ2-7, with TRBD1 matching over 9 bases. The length of the CDR3 is 15 residues. Trimming removed 6 bases from V and 4 bases from J; junction bases left unmatched: 10. Germline loops: CDR1 MNHNY, CDR2 SVGAGI (reference sequence). In DNA, the CDR3 is TGTGCCAGCAGGTCCTCGGGACAGGGCAGTTACGAGCAGTACTTC. Its translation: CASRSSGQGSYEQYF.

This clone came up a few times. This chain uses TRBV11-3 with TRBJ2-1; D gene uncertain. V shed 0 bases and J shed 9 bases, with 9 bases lying between them. CDR3 length equals 13 residues. Germline CDR1 is SGHNT and CDR2 is YENEEA. This CDR3 reads CASSLDTVGEQFF. DNA of the CDR3: TGTGCCAGCAGCTTAGATACGGTTGGTGAGCAGTTCTTC.

This chain links TRBV2 with TRBJ1-2, with 9 bases lining up with TRBD1. The germline V gene encodes CDR1 SNHLY and CDR2 FYNNEI. V was pared by 7 bases and J by 4 bases, with 7 bases of the junction left unmatched. CDR3 size: 14 residues. CDR3 bases: TGTGCCAGCAATCCGGGACAGGGACCCTATGGCTACACCTTC. This encodes CASNPGQGPYGYTF.

In its sample, this clone was seen a few times. The rearrangement uses TRBV7-6 and TRBJ2-5; perhaps TRBD1 as D (6 bases). Germline V gene data show CDR1 as SGHVS and CDR2 as FNYEAQ. V lost 6 bases to trimming and J lost 4 bases, with 12 bases between them. The CDR3 is 13 residues long. CDR3 sequence (DNA): TGTGCCAGCAGTTACACAGGGTTAGAGACCCAGTACTTC. This translates into CASSYTGLETQYF.

This clone turned up a few times. The V gene is TRBV6-5, the J gene TRBJ2-2, with no clear D. Trimming shortened V by 6 bases and J by 4 bases, and 3 bases separated the two germline ends. This CDR3 is built from 11 residues. In germline, CDR1 is MNHEY, CDR2 SVGAGI. CDR3 sequence: CASSRTGELFF. CDR3 bases: TGTGCCAGCAGCCGCACCGGGGAGCTGTTTTTT.

The rearrangement uses TRBV7-3 and TRBJ2-2; 11 nucleotides align to TRBD1. The CDR3 totals 16 residues. V lost 4 bases to trimming and J lost 6 bases; unmatched junction nucleotides: 7. Germline loops: CDR1 SGHTA, CDR2 FQGTGA. CDR3 in amino acids: CASSSSGTGGSGELFF. DNA for the CDR3: TGTGCCAGCAGCTCCTCGGGGACAGGGGGTTCCGGGGAGCTGTTTTTT.

The chain uses TRBV6-5 and TRBJ1-1; D remains ambiguous. Trimming stripped 5 bases from V and 2 bases from J, with 9 bases between. The CDR3 consists of 13 residues. Germline values: CDR1 MNHEY, CDR2 SVGAGI. CDR3 residues: CASSLRANTEAFF. CDR3 DNA: TGTGCCAGCAGTCTTCGCGCAAACACTGAAGCTTTCTTT.

With regard to this clone: The identical CDR3 is also encoded by other nucleotide sequences in the sample. This chain joins TRBV27 and TRBJ2-2, with 9 bases matching TRBD2. CDR3 size: 14 residues. Germline loops: CDR1 MNHEY, CDR2 SMNVEV (reference sequence). V dropped 2 bases and J dropped 6; count of bases not matched to a gene: 1. The DNA for the CDR3 is TGTGCCAGCAGTTTAGGCGGGAGGGCCGGGGAGCTGTTTTTT. As protein: CASSLGGRAGELFF.

This clone has just a few counts. The V and J genes are TRBV2 and TRBJ2-5, with D perhaps matching TRBD2 (5 bases). Trimming pared 6 bases from V and 6 bases from J, leaving 11 bases between. Germline V gene lookup returns CDR1 SNHLY and CDR2 FYNNEI. The CDR3 sequence is 12 residues long. The CDR3 sequence: CASRSPGKTQYF. DNA for the CDR3: TGTGCCAGCAGGAGCCCCGGGAAGACCCAGTACTTC.

The CDR3 DNA reads TGCGCCAGCAGCGGGACTAGCGGGAGCAATGAGCAGTTCTTC. This gives the protein CASSGTSGSNEQFF. The J gene is TRBJ2-1, the V gene TRBV5-1, with TRBD2 matching over 14 bases. The germline V gene encodes CDR1 SGHRS and CDR2 YFSETQ. The V and J ends lost 4 bases and 6 bases, in that order; junction bases with no gene match: 0. The CDR3 is 14 residues long.

The rearrangement links TRBV4-1 to TRBJ1-1, with D uncertain. The CDR3 has 13 amino acids. V was clipped by 2 bases and J by 7 bases, with 11 bases between them. The V gene's germline CDR1 is MGHRA and CDR2 YSYEKL. DNA of the CDR3: TGCGCCAGCAGCCAACAGGTTGGGTTTGAAGCTTTCTTT. It translates to CASSQQVGFEAFF.

This chain joins TRBV4-1 and TRBJ2-1, with D tentatively TRBD1 (5 bases). Trimming took 4 bases from V and 6 from J, leaving 10 bases between them. CDR3 length: 13 amino acids. The germline gives CDR1 MGHRA, CDR2 YSYEKL. The CDR3 is CASSLRRGNEQFF. DNA of the CDR3: TGCGCCAGCAGCCTAAGAAGGGGCAATGAGCAGTTCTTC.

The V and J genes are TRBV27 and TRBJ2-2, with a tentative D call TRBD2 (5 bases). The CDR3 has 11 residues. Trimming removed 6 bases from V and 6 bases from J, with 5 bases in between. CDR1 MNHEY and CDR2 SMNVEV come from the germline V gene (reference sequence). In DNA form, the CDR3 reads TGTGCCAGCAGCGGGGCCGGGGAGCTGTTTTTT. Translated, it gives CASSGAGELFF.

This clone was observed a few times. V usage is TRBV28 and J usage is TRBJ1-1; no clear D. Germline V CDR1 and CDR2: MDHEN, SYDVKM. V lost 2 bases, J lost 1 base, and 8 bases lay in between. The CDR3 loop spans 14 amino acids. The chain's CDR3 is CASSLGQGNTEAFF. CDR3 DNA sequence: TGTGCCAGCAGTTTAGGGCAAGGGAACACTGAAGCTTTCTTT. The full variable domain, its missing parts supplied by reference TRBV28 and TRBJ1-1, is DVKVTQSSRYLVKRTGEKVFLECVQDMDHENMFWYRQDPGLGLRLIYFSYDVKMKEKGDIPEGYSVSREKKERFSLILESASTNQTSMYLCASSLGQGNTEAFFGQGTRLTVV.

This clone was picked up a small number of times. The chain is built from TRBV7-9 and TRBJ1-1; no clear D. CDR3 length: 13 amino acids. Deletions cut 4 bases from V and 5 bases from J, with 11 bases between. CDR1 is SEHNR and CDR2 is FQNEAQ in the germline V gene (reference sequence). The CDR3 protein is CASSSPGRTEAFF. The CDR3 region has the DNA TGTGCCAGCAGCTCCCCTGGGAGAACTGAAGCTTTCTTT.

The rearrangement uses TRBV5-1 and TRBJ2-6; weak D call: TRBD2 (7 bases). The V and J ends lost 4 bases and 0 bases respectively, with 11 bases between them. Per the germline V gene, CDR1 is SGHRS and CDR2 is YFSETQ. This CDR3 comprises 16 residues. The CDR3 loop reads CASSRGGDSGANVLTF. DNA of the CDR3: TGCGCCAGCAGCAGGGGGGGTGACTCTGGGGCCAACGTCCTGACTTTC.

This clone has only a few counts. The sample holds other DNA sequences that translate to the same CDR3. The rearrangement links TRBV2 to TRBJ1-5; 8 bases map to TRBD1. Losses at the gene ends were 4 bases for V and 4 bases for J; bases not matched to a gene: 6. CDR1 and CDR2 (germline): SNHLY, FYNNEI. This CDR3 is 15 amino acids long. DNA for the CDR3: TGTGCCAGCAGTGGTGGACAGGGTAGGAATCAGCCCCAGCATTTT. Translation: CASSGGQGRNQPQHF.

This clone has only a few counts. This sequence joins TRBV30 and TRBJ2-3, with 12 bases lining up with TRBD2. V was clipped by 7 bases and J by 5 bases; unmatched bases: 7. The CDR3 is made up of 14 amino acids. Germline values: CDR1 GTSNPN, CDR2 SVGIG (reference sequence). The DNA for the CDR3 is TGTGCCTCTGGACTAGCGGGAAGTATAGATACGCAGTATTTT. Translating gives CASGLAGSIDTQYF.

The chain links TRBV5-1 to TRBJ1-2, with 8 nucleotides matching TRBD1. In germline, CDR1 is SGHRS, CDR2 YFSETQ. The ends lost 3 bases at V and 3 bases at J; junction bases unmatched: 7. The CDR3 has 15 amino acids. CDR3 residues: CASSSPGQEHYGYTF. Written as DNA, the CDR3 is TGCGCCAGCAGCTCTCCGGGACAGGAGCACTATGGCTACACCTTC.

The chain employs TRBV30 and TRBJ2-1; weak D call: TRBD2 (6 bases). CDR3 length: 14 amino acids. V gave up 5 bases and J gave up 8 bases, with 19 bases separating them. Per germline, CDR1 GTSNPN and CDR2 SVGIG (reference sequence). The CDR3 coding sequence is TGTGCCTGGCGAAGCCGACTAGAATCATATGAGCAGTTCTTC. This codes for CAWRSRLESYEQFF. The complete variable domain, with remaining parts taken from reference TRBV30 and TRBJ2-1, reads SQTIHQWPATLVQPVGSPLSLECTVEGTSNPNLYWYRQAAGRGLQLLFYSVGIGQISSEVPQNLSASRPQDRQFILSSKKLLLSDSGFYLCAWRSRLESYEQFFGPGTRLTVL.

The chain has TRBV29-1 and TRBJ1-2, with TRBD1 matching 7 bases. With V trimmed by 7 bases and J by 1 base, 12 bases remained unmatched. The germline V gene has CDR1 SQVTM and CDR2 ANQGSEA. The CDR3 covers 15 residues. The CDR3 loop is CSGRTGVRGNYGYTF. The DNA for the CDR3 is TGCAGCGGAAGAACAGGGGTTCGGGGTAACTATGGCTACACCTTC.

The chain joins TRBV5-6 to TRBJ2-5; D call uncertain. The DNA matches TRBJ2-7 better at its end, which makes the J call doubtful. Germline values: CDR1 SGHDT, CDR2 YYEEEE. The CDR3 loop spans 12 amino acids. CDR3 protein: CASSLVHNEQYF. In nucleotides, the CDR3 is TGTGCCAGCAGCTTGGTGCATAACGAGCAGTACTTC.

The chain couples TRBV29-1 to TRBJ1-2, with D hard to call. Germline V gene data show CDR1 as SQVTM and CDR2 as ANQGSEA. Trimming took off 6 bases at V and 6 bases at J, with 14 bases between the two ends. This CDR3 is built from 12 residues. This chain's CDR3 is CSVGRSVDGYTF. The CDR3, as DNA: TGCAGCGTCGGCCGCAGCGTCGATGGCTACACCTTC.